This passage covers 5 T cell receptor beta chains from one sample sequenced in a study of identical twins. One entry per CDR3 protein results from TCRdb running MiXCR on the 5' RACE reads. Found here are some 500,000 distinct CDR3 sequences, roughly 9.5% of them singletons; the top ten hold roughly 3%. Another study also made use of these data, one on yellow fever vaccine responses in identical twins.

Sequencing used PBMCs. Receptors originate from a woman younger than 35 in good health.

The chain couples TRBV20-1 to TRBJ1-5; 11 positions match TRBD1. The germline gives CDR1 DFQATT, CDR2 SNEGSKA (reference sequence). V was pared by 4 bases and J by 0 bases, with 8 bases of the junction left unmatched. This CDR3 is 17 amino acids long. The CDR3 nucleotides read TGCAGTGCTACACCCCTGGACAGGGGGCATAGCAATCAGCCCCAGCATTTT. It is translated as CSATPLDRGHSNQPQHF.

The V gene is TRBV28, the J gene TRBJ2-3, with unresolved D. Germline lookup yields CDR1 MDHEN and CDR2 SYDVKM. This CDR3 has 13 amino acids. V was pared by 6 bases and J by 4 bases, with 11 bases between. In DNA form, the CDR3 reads TGTGCCAGCAGCCCCCCCGCGGCAGATACGCAGTATTTT. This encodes CASSPPAADTQYF.

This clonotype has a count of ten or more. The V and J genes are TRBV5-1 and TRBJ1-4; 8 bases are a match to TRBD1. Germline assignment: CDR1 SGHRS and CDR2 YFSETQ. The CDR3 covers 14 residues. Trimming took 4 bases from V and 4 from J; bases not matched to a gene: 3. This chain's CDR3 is CASSQGQVNEKLFF. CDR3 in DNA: TGCGCCAGCAGCCAGGGACAGGTTAATGAAAAACTGTTTTTT. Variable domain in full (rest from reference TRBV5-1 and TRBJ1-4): KAGVTQTPRYLIKTRGQQVTLSCSPISGHRSVSWYQQTPGQGLQFLFEYFSETQRNKGNFPGRFSGRQFSNSRSEMNVSTLELGDSALYLCASSQGQVNEKLFFGSGTQLSVL.

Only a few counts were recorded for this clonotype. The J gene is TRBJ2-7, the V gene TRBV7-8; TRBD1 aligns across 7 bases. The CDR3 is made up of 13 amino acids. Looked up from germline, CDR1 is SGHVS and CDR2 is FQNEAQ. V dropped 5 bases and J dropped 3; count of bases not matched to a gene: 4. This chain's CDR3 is CASSQTGIYEQYF. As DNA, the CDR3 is TGTGCCAGCAGCCAGACAGGGATCTACGAGCAGTACTTC.

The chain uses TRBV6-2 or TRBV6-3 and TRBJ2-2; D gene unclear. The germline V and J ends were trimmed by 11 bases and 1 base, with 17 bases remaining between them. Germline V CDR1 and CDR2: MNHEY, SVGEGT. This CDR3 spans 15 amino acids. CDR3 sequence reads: CAGGLGARNTGELFF. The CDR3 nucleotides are TGTGCCGGTGGGTTGGGCGCGAGGAACACCGGGGAGCTGTTTTTT.